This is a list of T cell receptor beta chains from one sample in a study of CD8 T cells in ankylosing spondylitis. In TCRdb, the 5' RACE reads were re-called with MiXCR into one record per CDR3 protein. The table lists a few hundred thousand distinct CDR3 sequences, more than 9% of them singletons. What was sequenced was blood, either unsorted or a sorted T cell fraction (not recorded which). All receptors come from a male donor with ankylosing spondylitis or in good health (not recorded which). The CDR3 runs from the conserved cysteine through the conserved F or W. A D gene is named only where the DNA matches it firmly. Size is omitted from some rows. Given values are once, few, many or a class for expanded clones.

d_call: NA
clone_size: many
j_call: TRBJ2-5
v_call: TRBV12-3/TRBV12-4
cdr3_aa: CASSLGTGRQETQYF
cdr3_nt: TGTGCCAGCAGTTTAGGCACAGGGCGACAAGAGACCCAGTACTTC

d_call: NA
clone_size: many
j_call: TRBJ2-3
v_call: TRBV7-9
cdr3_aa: CASSLDLGGASTDTQYF
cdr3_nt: TGTGCCAGCAGCTTAGACTTAGGAGGAGCTAGCACAGATACGCAGTATTTT

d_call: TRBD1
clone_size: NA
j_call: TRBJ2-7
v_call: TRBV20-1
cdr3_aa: CSARDGQGRDYEQYF
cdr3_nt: TGCAGTGCTAGAGACGGACAGGGACGGGACTACGAGCAGTACTTC

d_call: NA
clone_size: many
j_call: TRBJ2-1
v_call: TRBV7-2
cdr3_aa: CASSPAREKGYNEQFF
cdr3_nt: TGTGCCAGCAGCCCAGCCCGGGAAAAGGGATACAATGAGCAGTTCTTC

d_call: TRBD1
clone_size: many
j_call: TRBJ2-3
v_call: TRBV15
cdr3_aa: CATSRDQVTGADTQYF
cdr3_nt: TGTGCCACCAGCAGAGATCAAGTGACAGGGGCAGATACGCAGTATTTT

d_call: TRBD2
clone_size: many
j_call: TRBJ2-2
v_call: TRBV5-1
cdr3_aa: CASSLPAGQNKGTGELFF
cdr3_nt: TGCGCCAGCAGCTTGCCAGCGGGGCAAAATAAGGGGACCGGGGAGCTGTTTTTT

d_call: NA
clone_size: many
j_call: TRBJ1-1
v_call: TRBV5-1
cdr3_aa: CASSSGNLQGSTEAFF
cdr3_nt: TGCGCCAGCAGCTCGGGGAATTTACAGGGCAGCACTGAAGCTTTCTTT

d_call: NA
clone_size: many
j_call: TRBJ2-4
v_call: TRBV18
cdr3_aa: CASSPPQEGNIQYF
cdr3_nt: TGTGCCAGCTCACCACCCCAGGAGGGAAACATTCAGTACTTC

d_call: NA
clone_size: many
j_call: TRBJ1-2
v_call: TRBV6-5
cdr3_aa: CASIGAGYGYTF
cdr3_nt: TGTGCCAGCATAGGGGCAGGCTATGGCTACACCTTC

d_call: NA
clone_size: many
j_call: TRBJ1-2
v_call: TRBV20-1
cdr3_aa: CSARLIDYGYTF
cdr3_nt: TGCAGTGCTAGGCTGATTGACTATGGCTACACCTTC

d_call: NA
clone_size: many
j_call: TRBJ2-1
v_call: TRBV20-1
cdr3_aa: CSASRGQRNEQFF
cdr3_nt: TGCAGTGCTAGCCGGGGGCAAAGGAATGAGCAGTTCTTC

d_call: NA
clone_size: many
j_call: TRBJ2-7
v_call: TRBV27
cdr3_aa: CASSFSLGPYEQYF
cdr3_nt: TGTGCCAGCAGTTTCTCTCTGGGTCCCTACGAGCAGTACTTC

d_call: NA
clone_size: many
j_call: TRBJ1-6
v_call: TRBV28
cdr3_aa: CASTMGGGSIISPLHF
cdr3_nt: TGTGCCAGCACCATGGGGGGAGGCTCAATAATTTCACCCCTCCACTTT

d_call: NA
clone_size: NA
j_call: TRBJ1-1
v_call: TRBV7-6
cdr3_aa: CASSSNPRTEAFF
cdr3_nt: TGTGCCAGCAGTTCCAATCCCAGGACTGAAGCTTTCTTT

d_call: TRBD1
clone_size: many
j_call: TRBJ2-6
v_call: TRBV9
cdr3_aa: CASTYPRSGTDLSGANVLTF
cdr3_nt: TGTGCCAGCACCTACCCCCGGTCGGGGACAGACCTCTCTGGGGCCAACGTCCTGACTTTC

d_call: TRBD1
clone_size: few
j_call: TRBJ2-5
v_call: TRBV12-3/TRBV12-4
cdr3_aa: CASSFHRGLQQGETQYF
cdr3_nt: TGTGCCAGCAGTTTCCATAGGGGGCTCCAACAGGGAGAGACCCAGTACTTC

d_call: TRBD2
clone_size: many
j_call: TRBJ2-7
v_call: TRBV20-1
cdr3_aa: CSAEGGWLAGGTLREQYF
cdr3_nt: TGCAGTGCAGAAGGCGGTTGGCTAGCGGGGGGAACTTTACGCGAGCAGTACTTC